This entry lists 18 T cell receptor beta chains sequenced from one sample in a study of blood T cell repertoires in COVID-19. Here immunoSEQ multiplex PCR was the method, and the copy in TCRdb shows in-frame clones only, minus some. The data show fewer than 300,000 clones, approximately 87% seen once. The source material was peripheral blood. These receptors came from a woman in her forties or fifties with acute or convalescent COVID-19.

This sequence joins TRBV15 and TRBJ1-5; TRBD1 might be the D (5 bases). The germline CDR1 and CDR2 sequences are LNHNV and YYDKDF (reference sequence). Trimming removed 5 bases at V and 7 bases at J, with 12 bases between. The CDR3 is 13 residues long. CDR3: CATSPDSGQPQHF. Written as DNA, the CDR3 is TGTGCCACCAGCCCAGACAGTGGACAGCCCCAGCATTTT.

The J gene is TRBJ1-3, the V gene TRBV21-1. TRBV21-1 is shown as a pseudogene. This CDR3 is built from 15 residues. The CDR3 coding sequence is TGTGCCAGCAGCAAAAAGCCCATACTTGGAAACACCATATATTTT. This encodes CASSKKPILGNTIYF.

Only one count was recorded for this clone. CDR3 in DNA: TGTGCCAGCAGCTTATTTAGCGCCGGGGAGCTGTTTTTT. Its protein is CASSLFSAGELFF. V usage is TRBV7-3 and J usage is TRBJ2-2; D is possibly TRBD2 (5 bases). The V and J ends lost 2 bases and 6 bases respectively, with 7 bases between them. Germline loops: CDR1 SGHTA, CDR2 FQGTGA. The CDR3 consists of 13 residues. Variable domain in full (rest from reference TRBV7-3 and TRBJ2-2): GAGVSQTPSNKVTEKGKYVELRCDPISGHTALYWYRQSLGQGPEFLIYFQGTGAADDSGLPNDRFFAVRPEGSVSTLKIQRTERGDSAVYLCASSLFSAGELFFGEGSRLTVL.

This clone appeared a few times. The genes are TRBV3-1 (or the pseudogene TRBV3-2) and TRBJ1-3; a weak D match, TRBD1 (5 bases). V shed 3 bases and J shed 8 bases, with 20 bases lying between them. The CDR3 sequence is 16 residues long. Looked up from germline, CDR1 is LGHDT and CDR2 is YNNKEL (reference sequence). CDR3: CASSHWLGREGDTIYF. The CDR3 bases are TGTGCCAGCAGCCATTGGCTGGGCAGGGAAGGGGACACCATATATTTT.

This chain's CDR3 is CASSPLLGTVQETQYF. In DNA form, the CDR3 reads TGTGCCAGCAGCCCTCTCCTCGGGACAGTTCAAGAGACCCAGTACTTC. The V call is TRBV14, the J call TRBJ2-5; 7 bases align to TRBD1. CDR1 is SGHDN, CDR2 FVKESK, per germline. Trimming removed 4 bases from V and 2 bases from J; junction bases left unmatched: 10. The CDR3 spans 16 residues.

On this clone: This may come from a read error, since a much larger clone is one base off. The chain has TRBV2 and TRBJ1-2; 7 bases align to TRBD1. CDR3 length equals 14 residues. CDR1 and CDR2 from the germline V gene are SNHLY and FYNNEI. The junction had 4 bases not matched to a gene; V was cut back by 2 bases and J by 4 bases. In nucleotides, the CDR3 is TGTGCCAGCAGTGAATATGGGGACAGCTATGGCTACACCTTC. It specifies CASSEYGDSYGYTF.

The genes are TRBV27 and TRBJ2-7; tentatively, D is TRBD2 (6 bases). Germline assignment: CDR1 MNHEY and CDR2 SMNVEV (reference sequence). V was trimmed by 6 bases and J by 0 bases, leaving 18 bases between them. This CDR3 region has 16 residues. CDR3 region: CASRLQIWGDSYEQYF. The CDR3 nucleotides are TGTGCCAGCAGGTTACAGATTTGGGGGGACTCCTACGAGCAGTACTTC.

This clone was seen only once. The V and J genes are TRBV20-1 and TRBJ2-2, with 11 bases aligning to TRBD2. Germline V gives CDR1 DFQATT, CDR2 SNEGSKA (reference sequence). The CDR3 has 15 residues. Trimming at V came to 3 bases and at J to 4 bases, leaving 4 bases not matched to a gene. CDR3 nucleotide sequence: TGCAGTGCTAGTAGCGGGAGGGCCCTCACCGGGGAGCTGTTTTTT. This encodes CSASSGRALTGELFF.

The CDR3 spells CASSLVRAEAFF. In DNA form, the CDR3 reads TGTGCCAGCAGCTTGGTTCGGGCTGAAGCTTTCTTT. This chain connects TRBV5-8 to TRBJ1-1; D remains unclear. The germline V gene has CDR1 SGHTS and CDR2 YDEGEE. The CDR3 contains 12 residues. V was clipped by 0 bases and J by 6 bases, with 6 bases between them.

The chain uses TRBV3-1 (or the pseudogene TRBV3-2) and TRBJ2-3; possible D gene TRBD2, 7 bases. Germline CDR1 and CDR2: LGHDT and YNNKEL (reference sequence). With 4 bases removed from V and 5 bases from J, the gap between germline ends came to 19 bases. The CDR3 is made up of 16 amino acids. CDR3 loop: CASSPGEGFARDTQYF. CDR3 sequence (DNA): TGTGCCAGCAGCCCAGGGGAGGGGTTCGCGAGAGATACGCAGTATTTT.

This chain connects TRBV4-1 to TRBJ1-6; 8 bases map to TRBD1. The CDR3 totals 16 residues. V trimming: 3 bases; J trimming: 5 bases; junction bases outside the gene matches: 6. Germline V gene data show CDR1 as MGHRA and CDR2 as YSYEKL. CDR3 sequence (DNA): TGCGCCAGCAGCCAGCCGGACAGGGTGGATAATTCACCCCTCCACTTT. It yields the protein CASSQPDRVDNSPLHF.

The chain's CDR3 is CASSVEDSVTIYF. CDR3 DNA sequence: TGTGCCAGCAGCGTAGAGGACTCAGTCACCATATATTTT. This chain joins TRBV9 and TRBJ1-3; no firm D call. V dropped 0 bases and J dropped 9 bases, with 10 bases sitting between them. CDR1 is SGDLS, CDR2 YYNGEE, per germline. The CDR3 consists of 13 residues.

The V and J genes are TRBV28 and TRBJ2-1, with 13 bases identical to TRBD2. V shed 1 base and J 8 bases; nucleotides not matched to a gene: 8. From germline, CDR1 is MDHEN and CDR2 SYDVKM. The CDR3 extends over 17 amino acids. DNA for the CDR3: TGTGCCAGCAGTTTATATGCGACTAGCGGGAGGTTTTATGAGCAGTTCTTC. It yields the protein CASSLYATSGRFYEQFF.

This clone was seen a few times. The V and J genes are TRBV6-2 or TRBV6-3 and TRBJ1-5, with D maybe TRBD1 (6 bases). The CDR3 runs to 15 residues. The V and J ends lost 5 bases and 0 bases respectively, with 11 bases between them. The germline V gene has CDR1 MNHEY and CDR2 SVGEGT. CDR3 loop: CASSGQIYSNQPQHF. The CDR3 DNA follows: TGTGCCAGCAGTGGACAGATCTATAGCAATCAGCCCCAGCATTTT.

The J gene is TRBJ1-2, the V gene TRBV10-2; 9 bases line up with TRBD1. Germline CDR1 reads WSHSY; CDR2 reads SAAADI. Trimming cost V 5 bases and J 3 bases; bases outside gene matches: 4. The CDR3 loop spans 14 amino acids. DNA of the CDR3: TGCGCCAGCAGTTCCCGGACAGGGGACTATGGCTACACCTTC. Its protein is CASSSRTGDYGYTF.

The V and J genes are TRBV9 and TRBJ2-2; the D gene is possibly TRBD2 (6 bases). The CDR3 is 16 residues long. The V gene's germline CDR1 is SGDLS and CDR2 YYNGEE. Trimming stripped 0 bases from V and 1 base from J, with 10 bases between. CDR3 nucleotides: TGTGCCAGCAGCGTAGCGGGAGCCATGAACACCGGGGAGCTGTTTTTT. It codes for CASSVAGAMNTGELFF.

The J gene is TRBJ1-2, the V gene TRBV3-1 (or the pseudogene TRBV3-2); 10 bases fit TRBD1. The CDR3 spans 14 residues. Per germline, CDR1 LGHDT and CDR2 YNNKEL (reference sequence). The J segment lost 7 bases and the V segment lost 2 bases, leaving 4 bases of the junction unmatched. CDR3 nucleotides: TGTGCCAGCAGCCAATCGACAGGGGGCTTTGGCTACACCTTC. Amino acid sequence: CASSQSTGGFGYTF.

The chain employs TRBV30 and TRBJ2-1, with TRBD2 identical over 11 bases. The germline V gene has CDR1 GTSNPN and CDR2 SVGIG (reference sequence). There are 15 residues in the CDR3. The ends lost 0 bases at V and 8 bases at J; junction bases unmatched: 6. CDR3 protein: CAWSVMLAGGDEQFF. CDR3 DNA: TGTGCCTGGAGTGTAATGCTAGCGGGAGGCGATGAGCAGTTCTTC.